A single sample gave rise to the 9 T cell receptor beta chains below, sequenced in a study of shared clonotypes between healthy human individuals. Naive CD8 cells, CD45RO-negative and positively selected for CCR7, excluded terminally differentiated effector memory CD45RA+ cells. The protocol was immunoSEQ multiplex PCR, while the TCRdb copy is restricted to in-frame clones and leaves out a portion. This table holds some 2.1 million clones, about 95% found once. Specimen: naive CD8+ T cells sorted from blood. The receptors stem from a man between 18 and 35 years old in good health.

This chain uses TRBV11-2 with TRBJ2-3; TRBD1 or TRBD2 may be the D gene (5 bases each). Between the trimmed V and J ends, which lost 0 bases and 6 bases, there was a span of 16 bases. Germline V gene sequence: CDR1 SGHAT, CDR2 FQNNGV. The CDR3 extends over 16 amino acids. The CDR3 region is CASSLDLHGDGDTQYF. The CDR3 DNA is TGTGCCAGCAGCTTAGATTTGCATGGGGACGGGGATACGCAGTATTTT.

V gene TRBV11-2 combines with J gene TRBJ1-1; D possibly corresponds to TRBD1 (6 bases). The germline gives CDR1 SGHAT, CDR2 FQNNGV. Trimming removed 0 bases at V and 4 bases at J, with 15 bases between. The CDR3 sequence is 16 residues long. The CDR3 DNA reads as TGTGCCAGCAGCTTAGATTTCCAGGGGTTGGGCACTGAAGCTTTCTTT. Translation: CASSLDFQGLGTEAFF.

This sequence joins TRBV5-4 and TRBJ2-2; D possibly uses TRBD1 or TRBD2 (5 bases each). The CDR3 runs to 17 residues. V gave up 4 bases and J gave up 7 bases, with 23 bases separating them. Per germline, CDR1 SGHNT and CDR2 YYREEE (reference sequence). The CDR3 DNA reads TGTGCCAGCAGCGGGGGAGACGGGCCCCGGAATGGCGGGGAGCTGTTTTTT. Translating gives CASSGGDGPRNGGELFF.

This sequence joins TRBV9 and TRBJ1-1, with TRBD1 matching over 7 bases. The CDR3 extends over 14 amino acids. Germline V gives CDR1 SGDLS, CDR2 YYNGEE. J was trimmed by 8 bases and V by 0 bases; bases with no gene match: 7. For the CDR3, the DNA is TGTGCCAGCAGCGTAGGTACAGGGGTAAGCGAAGCTTTCTTT. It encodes CASSVGTGVSEAFF.

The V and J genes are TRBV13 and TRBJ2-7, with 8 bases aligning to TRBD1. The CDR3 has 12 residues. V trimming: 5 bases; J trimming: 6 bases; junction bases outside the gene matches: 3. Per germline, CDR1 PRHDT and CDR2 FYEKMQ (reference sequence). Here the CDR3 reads CASSPRGLEQYF. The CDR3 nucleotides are TGTGCCAGCAGCCCCAGGGGGCTCGAGCAGTACTTC. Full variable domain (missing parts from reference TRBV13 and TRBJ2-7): AAGVIQSPRHLIKEKRETATLKCYPIPRHDTVYWYQQGPGQDPQFLISFYEKMQSDKGSIPDRFSAQQFSDYHSELNMSSLELGDSALYFCASSPRGLEQYFGPGTRLTVT.

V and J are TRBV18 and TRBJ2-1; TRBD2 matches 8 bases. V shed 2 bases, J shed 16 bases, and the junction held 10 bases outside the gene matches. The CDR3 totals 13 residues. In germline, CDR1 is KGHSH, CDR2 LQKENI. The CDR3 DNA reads TGTGCCAGCTCACCAGGCCACAGCGGGGGCGACTTCTTC. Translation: CASSPGHSGGDFF.

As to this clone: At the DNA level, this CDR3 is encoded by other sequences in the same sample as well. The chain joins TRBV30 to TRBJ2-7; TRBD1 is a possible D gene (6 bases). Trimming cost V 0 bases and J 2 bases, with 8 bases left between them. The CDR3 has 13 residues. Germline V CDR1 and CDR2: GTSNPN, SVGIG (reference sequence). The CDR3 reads CAWSVDRPYEQYF. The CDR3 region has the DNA TGTGCCTGGAGTGTCGACAGGCCCTACGAGCAGTACTTC.

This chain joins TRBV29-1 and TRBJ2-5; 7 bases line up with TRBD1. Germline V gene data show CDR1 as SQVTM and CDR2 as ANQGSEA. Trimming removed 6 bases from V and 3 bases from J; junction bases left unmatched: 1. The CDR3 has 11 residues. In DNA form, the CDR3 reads TGCAGCGTAACAGGGGAAGAGACCCAGTACTTC. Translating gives CSVTGEETQYF.

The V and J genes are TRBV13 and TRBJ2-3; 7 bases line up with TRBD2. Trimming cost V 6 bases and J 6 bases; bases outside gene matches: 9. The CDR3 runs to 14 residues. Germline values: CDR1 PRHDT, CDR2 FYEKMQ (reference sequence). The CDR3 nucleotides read TGTGCCAGCAGGCAACTAGCGAGCGGGGATACGCAGTATTTT. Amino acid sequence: CASRQLASGDTQYF.